This TCR beta chain was found in a study of blood T cell repertoires in COVID-19. Germline V gives CDR1 SGHRS, CDR2 YFSETQ. The V gene lost 0 bases and the J gene lost 0 bases, with 6 bases spanning the gap. CDR3 size: 15 residues. Sequenced by immunoSEQ multiplex PCR; TCRdb stores in-frame clones only, minus some. Here the sample spans about 47,000 clones, approximately 84% being singletons. This clonotype was sampled from a man in his fifties with acute or convalescent COVID-19. V is TRBV5-1 and J is TRBJ2-2, with D hard to call. The sequenced sample consisted of peripheral blood. CDR3 bases: TGCGCCAGCAGCTTGGCCAGCGCGAACACCGGGGAGCTGTTTTTT. It is translated as CASSLASANTGELFF.